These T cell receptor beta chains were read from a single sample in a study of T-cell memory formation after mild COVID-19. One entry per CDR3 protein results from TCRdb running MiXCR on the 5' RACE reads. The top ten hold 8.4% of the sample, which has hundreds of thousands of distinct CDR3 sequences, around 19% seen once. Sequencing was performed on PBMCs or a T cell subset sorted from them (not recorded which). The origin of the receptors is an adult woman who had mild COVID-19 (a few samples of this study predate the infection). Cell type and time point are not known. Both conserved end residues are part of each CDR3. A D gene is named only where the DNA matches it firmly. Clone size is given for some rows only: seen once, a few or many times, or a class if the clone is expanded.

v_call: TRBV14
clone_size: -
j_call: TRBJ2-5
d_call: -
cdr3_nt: TGTGCCAGCAGCCAAGATTACCGGGGGCCTCAAGAGACCCAGTACTTC
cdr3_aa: CASSQDYRGPQETQYF

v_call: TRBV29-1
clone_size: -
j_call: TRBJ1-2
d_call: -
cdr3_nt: TGCAGCGCCTTGACACGGTACTATGGCTACACCTTC
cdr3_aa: CSALTRYYGYTF

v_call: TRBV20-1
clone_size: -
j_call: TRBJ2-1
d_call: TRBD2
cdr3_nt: TGCAGTGCTGACCGACCCGGGACTAGCTCCTACAATGAGCAGTTCTTC
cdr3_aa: CSADRPGTSSYNEQFF

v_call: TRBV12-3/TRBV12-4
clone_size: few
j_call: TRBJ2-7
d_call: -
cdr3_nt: -
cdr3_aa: CASSFWGQGALNF

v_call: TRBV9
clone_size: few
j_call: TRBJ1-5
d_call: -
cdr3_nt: TGTGCCAGCAGCGTAGATTCAGGTGATGTGCCCCAGCATTTT
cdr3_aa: CASSVDSGDVPQHF

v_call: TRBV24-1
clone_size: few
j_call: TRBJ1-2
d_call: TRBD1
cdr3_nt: TGTGCCACCAGTGATGACGACAGGGTCTATGGCTACACCTTC
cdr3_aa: CATSDDDRVYGYTF

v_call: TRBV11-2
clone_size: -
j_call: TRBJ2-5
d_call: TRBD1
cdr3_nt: TGTGCCAGCAGCTTAGAGGGAGGGACAGGGTCTTGGCAGACCCAGTACTTC
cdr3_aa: CASSLEGGTGSWQTQYF

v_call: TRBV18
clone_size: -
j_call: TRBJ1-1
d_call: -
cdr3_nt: TGTGCCAGCTCACCTTCGGGCACGAGGACGAAGACTGAAGCTTTCTTT
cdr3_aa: CASSPSGTRTKTEAFF

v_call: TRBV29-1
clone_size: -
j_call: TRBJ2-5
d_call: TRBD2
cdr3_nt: TGCAGCGGGGACCGGGAGGGCGACGAGACCCAGTACTTC
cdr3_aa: CSGDREGDETQYF

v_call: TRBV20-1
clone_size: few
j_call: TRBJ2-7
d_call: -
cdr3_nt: TGCAGTGCCCACGACACGGGGGCCTTCTACGAGCAGTACTTC
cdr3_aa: CSAHDTGAFYEQYF

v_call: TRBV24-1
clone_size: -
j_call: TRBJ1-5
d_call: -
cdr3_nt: TGTGCCACCAGTGATTCTACTTTGCTGAATCAGCCCCAGCATTTT
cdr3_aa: CATSDSTLLNQPQHF

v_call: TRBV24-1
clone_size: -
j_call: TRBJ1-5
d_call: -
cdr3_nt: TGTGCCACCAGTGATCCCCAAAGCGTTCAGCCCCAGCATTTT
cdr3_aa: CATSDPQSVQPQHF

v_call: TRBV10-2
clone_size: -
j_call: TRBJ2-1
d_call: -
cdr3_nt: TGCGCCAGCAGTGGTGGGGCGGGAATATACAATGAGCAGTTCTTC
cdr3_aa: CASSGGAGIYNEQFF

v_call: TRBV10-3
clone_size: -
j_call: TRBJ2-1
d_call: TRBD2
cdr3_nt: TGTGCCATCGAAGGGGAGGGGCTCTCCTACAATGAGCAGTTCTTC
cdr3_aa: CAIEGEGLSYNEQFF

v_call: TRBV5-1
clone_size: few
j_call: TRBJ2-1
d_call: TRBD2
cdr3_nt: TGCGCCAGCAGCGGGGGACTAGCCTCCTACAATGAGCAGTTCTTC
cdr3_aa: CASSGGLASYNEQFF

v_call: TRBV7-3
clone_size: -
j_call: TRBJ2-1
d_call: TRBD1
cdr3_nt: TGTGCCAGCAGTTCTCAAGGGGGCCTGTCCTACAATGAGCAGTTCTTC
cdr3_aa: CASSSQGGLSYNEQFF

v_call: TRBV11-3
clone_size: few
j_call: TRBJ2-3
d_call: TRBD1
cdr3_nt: TGTGCCAGCAGCGAAGGGACAGGACGAGATACGCAGTATTTT
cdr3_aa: CASSEGTGRDTQYF

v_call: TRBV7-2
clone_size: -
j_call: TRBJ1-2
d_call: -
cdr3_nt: TGTGCCAGCAGTTCCCTAGACCGATCCTCAGGGTATGGCTACACCTTC
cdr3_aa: CASSSLDRSSGYGYTF

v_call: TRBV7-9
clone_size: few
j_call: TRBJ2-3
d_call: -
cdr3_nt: TGTGCCAGCAGCTTAGCTCCGGGACTTCGCACAGATACGCAGTATTTT
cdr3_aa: CASSLAPGLRTDTQYF

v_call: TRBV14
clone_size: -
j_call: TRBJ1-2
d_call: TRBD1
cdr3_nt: TGTGCCAGCAGCCAGACAGGGGCAAGCTATGGCTACACCTTC
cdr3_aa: CASSQTGASYGYTF

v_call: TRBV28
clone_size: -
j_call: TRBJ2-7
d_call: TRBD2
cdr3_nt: TGTGCCAGCAGGGGGACTAGCGGGAGCTACGAGCAGTACTTC
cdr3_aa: CASRGTSGSYEQYF

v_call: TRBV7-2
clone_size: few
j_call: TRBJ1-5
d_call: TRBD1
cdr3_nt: TGTGCCAGCAGCTTTTCCGGACAGGACCGTAATCAGCCCCAGCATTTT
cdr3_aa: CASSFSGQDRNQPQHF

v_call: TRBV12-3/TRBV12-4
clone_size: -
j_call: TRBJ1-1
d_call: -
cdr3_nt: TGTGCCAGCAGTTCTCGAGGCCACACTGAAGCTTTCTTT
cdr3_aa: CASSSRGHTEAFF

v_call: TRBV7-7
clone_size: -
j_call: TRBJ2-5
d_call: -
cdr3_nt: TGTGCCAGCAGCTTAGTACAGGGAGAGGAGACCCAGTACTTC
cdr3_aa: CASSLVQGEETQYF

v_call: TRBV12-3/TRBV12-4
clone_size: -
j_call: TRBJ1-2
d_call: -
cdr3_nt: TGTGCCAGCAGTTCCTTTCAGGGGAACTATGGCTACACCTTC
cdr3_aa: CASSSFQGNYGYTF

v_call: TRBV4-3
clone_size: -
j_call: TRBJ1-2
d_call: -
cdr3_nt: TGCGCCAGCAGCCAGGAATGGGGTGGGGATGGCTACACCTTC
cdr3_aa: CASSQEWGGDGYTF

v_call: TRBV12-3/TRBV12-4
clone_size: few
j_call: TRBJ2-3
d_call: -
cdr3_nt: TGTGCCAGCACCCTGATAGGGTATGGTGCAGATACGCAGTATTTT
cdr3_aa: CASTLIGYGADTQYF

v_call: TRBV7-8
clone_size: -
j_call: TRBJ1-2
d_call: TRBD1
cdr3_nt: TGTGCCAGCAGTACCGGGGGACAGGAAAGCGGCTACACCTTC
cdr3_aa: CASSTGGQESGYTF

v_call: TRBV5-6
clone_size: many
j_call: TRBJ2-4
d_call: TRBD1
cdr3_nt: TGTGCCAGCAAGAGGACAGGGGCCAAAAACATTCAGTACTTC
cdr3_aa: CASKRTGAKNIQYF

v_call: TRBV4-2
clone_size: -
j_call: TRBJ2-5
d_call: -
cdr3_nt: TGTGCCAGCAGCCAGGGCTCCTGGAGGAAGAAGAGTTGGCAAGAGACCCAGTACTTC
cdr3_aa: CASSQGSWRKKSWQETQYF

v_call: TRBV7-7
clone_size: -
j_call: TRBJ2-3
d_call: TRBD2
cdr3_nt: TGTGCCAGCAGCTCCGGGGGGGGGGCCATAGATACGCAGTATTTT
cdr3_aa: CASSSGGGAIDTQYF

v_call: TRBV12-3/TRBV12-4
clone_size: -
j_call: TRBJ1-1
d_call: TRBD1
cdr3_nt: TGTGCCAGCAGTTTTTATACAGGGGAGGCTTTCTTT
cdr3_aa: CASSFYTGEAFF

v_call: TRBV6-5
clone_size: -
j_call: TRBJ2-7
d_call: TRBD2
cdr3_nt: TGTGCCAGCAGTAAACTAGCGGGGGGGCTCCCGAGCTCCTACGAGCAGTACTTC
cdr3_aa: CASSKLAGGLPSSYEQYF

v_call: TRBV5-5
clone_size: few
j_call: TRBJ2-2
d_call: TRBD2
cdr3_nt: TGTGCCAGCAGGCCGCGGACTAGCGTGGCGGGGGAGCTGTTTTTT
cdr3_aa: CASRPRTSVAGELFF

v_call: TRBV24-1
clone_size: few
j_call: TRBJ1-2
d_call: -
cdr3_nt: TGTGCCACCAGAGACGACAGCCCGTATGGCTACACCTTC
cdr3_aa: CATRDDSPYGYTF

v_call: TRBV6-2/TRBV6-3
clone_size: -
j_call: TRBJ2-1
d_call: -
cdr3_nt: TGTGCCAGCACCTACGGGGGAAGTCCTGAGCAGTTCTTC
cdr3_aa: CASTYGGSPEQFF

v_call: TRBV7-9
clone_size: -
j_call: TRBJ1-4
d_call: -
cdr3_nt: TGTGCCAGCAGCGTCCTCGGCGCAACTAATGAAAAACTGTTTTTT
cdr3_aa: CASSVLGATNEKLFF

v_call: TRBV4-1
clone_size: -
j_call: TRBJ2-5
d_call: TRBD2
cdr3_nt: TGCGCCAGCAGCCAAGGAGTAAGAAGCAGCGGGGGGGCTGAGACCCAGTACTTC
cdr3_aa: CASSQGVRSSGGAETQYF

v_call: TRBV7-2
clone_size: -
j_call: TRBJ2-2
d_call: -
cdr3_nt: TGTGCCATCGGTGACAACACCGGGGAGCTGTTTTTT
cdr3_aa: CAIGDNTGELFF

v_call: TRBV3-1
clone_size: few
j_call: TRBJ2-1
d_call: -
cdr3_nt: TGTGCCAGCAGCCAAGAAAGGAATGGAGGGGGCCTTGAGCAGTTCTTC
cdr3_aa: CASSQERNGGGLEQFF

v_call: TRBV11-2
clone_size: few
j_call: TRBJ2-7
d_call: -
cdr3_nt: TGTGCCAGCAGCCTTGGGACCCGCGGCCCCAGCTCCTACGAGCAGTACTTC
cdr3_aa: CASSLGTRGPSSYEQYF

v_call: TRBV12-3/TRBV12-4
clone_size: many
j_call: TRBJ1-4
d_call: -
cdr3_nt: TGTGCCAGCAGTTTGAGGGGTTTAGAAGAAAAACTGTTTTTT
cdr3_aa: CASSLRGLEEKLFF

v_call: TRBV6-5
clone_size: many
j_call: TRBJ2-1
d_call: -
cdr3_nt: TGTGCCAGCAGTTATCACCCGAGCTCCTACAATGAGCAGTTCTTC
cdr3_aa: CASSYHPSSYNEQFF

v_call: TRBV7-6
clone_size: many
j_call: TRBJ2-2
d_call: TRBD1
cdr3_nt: TGTGCCAGCAGCTTAGGGACAGGGGTCGCCGGGGAGCTGTTTTTT
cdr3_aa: CASSLGTGVAGELFF

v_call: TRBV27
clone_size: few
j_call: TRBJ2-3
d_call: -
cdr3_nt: TGTGCCAGCCCTCCTTGTTGGGGCTTCCACGGCACAGATACGCAGTATTTT
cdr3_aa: CASPPCWGFHGTDTQYF

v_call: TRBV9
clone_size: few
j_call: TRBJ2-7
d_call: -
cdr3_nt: TGTGCCAGCAGCGTATCCGCACAGGGAATCTCCTACGAGCAGTACTTC
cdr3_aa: CASSVSAQGISYEQYF

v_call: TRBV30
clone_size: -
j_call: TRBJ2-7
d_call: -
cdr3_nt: TGTGCCTGGAGTCCAATCTACGAGCAGTACTTC
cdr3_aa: CAWSPIYEQYF

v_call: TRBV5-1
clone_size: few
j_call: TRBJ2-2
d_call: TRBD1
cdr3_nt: TGCGCCAGCAGCTTGCAGGCAGGGGGCCCCGGGGAGCTGTTTTTT
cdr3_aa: CASSLQAGGPGELFF

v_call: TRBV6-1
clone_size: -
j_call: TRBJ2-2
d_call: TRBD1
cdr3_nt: TGTGCCAGCAGTCGAAAACTATCCGGGACAGACTTCGACGGGGAGCTGTTTTTT
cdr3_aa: CASSRKLSGTDFDGELFF

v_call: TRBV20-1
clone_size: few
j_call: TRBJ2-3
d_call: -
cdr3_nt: TGCACTCACCAAGGAGAGGATACGCAGTATTTT
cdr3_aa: CTHQGEDTQYF

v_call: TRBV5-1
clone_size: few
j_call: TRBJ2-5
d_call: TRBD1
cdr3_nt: TGCGCCAGCAGCTTATACAGGGGGCCTGGGGAGACCCAGTACTTC
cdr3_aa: CASSLYRGPGETQYF

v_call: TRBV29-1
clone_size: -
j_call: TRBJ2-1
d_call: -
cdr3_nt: TGCAGCGTTGAATCAGCCTACAATGAGCAGTTCTTC
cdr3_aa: CSVESAYNEQFF

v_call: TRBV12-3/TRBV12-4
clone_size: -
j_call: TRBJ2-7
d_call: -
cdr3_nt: TGTGCCAGCAGTTTGATTGGACTCTTCTACGAGCAGTACTTC
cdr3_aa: CASSLIGLFYEQYF

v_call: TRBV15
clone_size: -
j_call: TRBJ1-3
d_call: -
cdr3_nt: TGTGCCACCAGCAGAGCCGAGCGCCGCTCTGGAAACACCATATATTTT
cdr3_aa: CATSRAERRSGNTIYF

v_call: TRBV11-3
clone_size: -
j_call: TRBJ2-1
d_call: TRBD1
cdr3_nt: TGTGCCAGCAGCACAGACAGGGCTTTCCTCAATGAGCAGTTCTTC
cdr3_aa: CASSTDRAFLNEQFF

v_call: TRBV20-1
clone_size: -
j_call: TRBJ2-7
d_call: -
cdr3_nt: TGCAGTGCTAGAGATCGGGGACCTCTAACAGAGCAGTACTTC
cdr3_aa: CSARDRGPLTEQYF